This T cell receptor (beta chain) was recorded in a study of Graves' ophthalmopathy and Graves' hyperthyroidism. Notes on the study in general: The model reached 70.59% sensitivity and roughly 72% specificity for predicting ophthalmopathy progression. Stable hyperthyroidism and ophthalmopathy were told apart by a 13-signature model, which achieved about 90% sensitivity and 81.08% specificity.

A remark on this clonotype: Antigen unknown.

With 4 bases removed from V and 8 bases from J, the gap between germline ends came to 17 bases. CDR1 is SNHLY, CDR2 FYNNEI, per germline. The CDR3 consists of 15 residues. A diagnosis was made from clinical symptoms together with serum thyroxine, TRAb, thyroid ultrasound and orbital computed tomography. RNA served as the template for amplifying TCR beta CDR3 regions. HTBI primers were employed in first-round RT-PCR, then a second-round multiplex PCR followed. Each CDR3 protein gets one entry after TCRdb re-called the multiplex PCR reads with MiXCR. This sample has around 600,000 distinct CDR3 sequences, with 35% to 45% found just once.

Sequencing was done on a sample of peripheral blood. The genes are TRBV2 and TRBJ2-2; TRBD2 is a possible D gene (7 bases). The TCR sequence derives from an adult man with Graves' ophthalmopathy. Here the CDR3 reads CASSGSGGAAGELFF. The CDR3 region has the DNA TGTGCCAGCAGTGGTAGTGGGGGGGCTGCTGGGGAGCTGTTTTTT.